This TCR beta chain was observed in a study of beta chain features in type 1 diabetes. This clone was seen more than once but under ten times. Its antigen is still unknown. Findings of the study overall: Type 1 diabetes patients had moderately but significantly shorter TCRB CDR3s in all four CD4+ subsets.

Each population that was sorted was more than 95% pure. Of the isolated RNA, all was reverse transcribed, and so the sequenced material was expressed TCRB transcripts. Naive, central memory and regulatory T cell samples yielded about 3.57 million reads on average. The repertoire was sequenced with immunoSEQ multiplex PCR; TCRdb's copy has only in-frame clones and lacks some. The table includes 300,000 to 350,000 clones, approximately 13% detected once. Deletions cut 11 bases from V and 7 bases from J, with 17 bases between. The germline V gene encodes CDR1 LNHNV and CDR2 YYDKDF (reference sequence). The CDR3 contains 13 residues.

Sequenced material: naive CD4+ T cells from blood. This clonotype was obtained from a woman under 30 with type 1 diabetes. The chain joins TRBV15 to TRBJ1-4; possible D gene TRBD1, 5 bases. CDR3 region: CASAIGGGEKLFF. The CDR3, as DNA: TGTGCCTCCGCTATTGGGGGAGGTGAAAAACTGTTTTTT. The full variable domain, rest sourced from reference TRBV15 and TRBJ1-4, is DAMVIQNPRYQVTQFGKPVTLSCSQTLNHNVMYWYQQKSSQAPKLLFHYYDKDFNNEADTPDNFQSRRPNTSFCFLDIRSPGLGDTAMYLCASAIGGGEKLFFGSGTQLSVL.